This T cell receptor beta chain was identified during a study of shared clonotypes between healthy human individuals. Looking at the study overall: The donor pool was made up of a couple of women and three men aged 18 to 49.

With regard to this clone: Its matching antigen is unknown.

This table comes from immunoSEQ multiplex PCR, and its TCRdb copy is limited to in-frame clones, with some not included. The data hold about 1.1 million clones, with 70% to 80% observed a single time. Study conclusions and caveats: Compared with memory subsets, naive subsets generally had larger estimated richness. Approximately 4.5% was the fraction of naive CD4 clonotypes found shared across a few donors.

The source of this sequence is a man between 18 and 29 years old in good health. Some clones in this sample may be carry-over from other donors' samples. The sample comprised memory CD4+ T cells from PBMCs. Regarding subset: CD45RA-negative fraction.

CDR3 in DNA: TGTGCCAGCAGCTCATACTTGCTGGGGGCGGACGAGCAGTACTTC. Its protein product is CASSSYLLGADEQYF. The rearrangement joins TRBV5-4 to TRBJ2-7, with a possible D match to TRBD1 (6 bases). Trimming stripped 3 bases from V and 5 bases from J, with 18 bases between. Looked up from germline, CDR1 is SGHNT and CDR2 is YYREEE (reference sequence). This CDR3 has 15 amino acids.